This T cell receptor (beta chain) was sequenced for a study of shared clonotypes between healthy human individuals. Study-level points and caveats: Inspection by rarefaction showed sorted-subset sequencing to be incomplete despite large depth.

A remark on this clone: What it recognizes is unknown.

Original analysis: Junction-only immunoSEQ sequences carried no quality scores, so filtering differed. Some clones are missing from TCRdb's copy, which holds only in-frame ones; the method was immunoSEQ multiplex PCR. V, J and clone size derive from that table, while D and trimming were established from the DNA sequence. Of approximately 1.9 million clones in the sample, just under 95% were seen once. Naive-designated CD8 cells lacked CD45RO, were positively enriched for CCR7, and omitted terminally differentiated effector memory CD45RA+ cells. This receptor was obtained from a man younger than 35 in good health. Some clones in this sample may be carry-over from other donors' samples. Specimen: naive CD8+ T cells from PBMCs.

CDR3 residues: CASSLAQGATQAFF. The CDR3 region has the DNA TGCGCCAGCAGCTTGGCCCAGGGGGCTACTCAAGCTTTCTTT. This chain connects TRBV5-1 to TRBJ1-1, with TRBD1 identical over 8 bases. Germline V CDR1 and CDR2: SGHRS, YFSETQ. This CDR3 region has 14 residues. The ends lost 0 bases at V and 9 bases at J; junction bases unmatched: 7.